This T cell receptor (beta chain) was profiled in a study of CD8+ T cells in alopecia areata (dated by TCRdb to 2016 to 2018). Turning to the overall study: High-throughput TCRbeta sequencing was used to examine T cell clonal expansion in alopecia areata in both the C3H/HeJ mouse model and human patients. Scalp tissue and sorted CD4+ and CD8+ peripheral blood T cells from patchy and totalis/universalis alopecia areata patients and from healthy controls were covered by human TCRbeta sequencing. Scalp clonality was compared across normal scalp (n=4), patchy alopecia areata scalp (n=8), and alopecia totalis/universalis scalp (n=8). RNA was obtained with the PAXgene miRNA kit for fixed scalp, the miRNeasy kit for PBMCs, and the RNeasy kit for mouse skin. TCRbeta CDR3 regions were amplified by immunoSEQ multiplex PCR with 35 Vbeta forward and 13 Jbeta reverse primers. Overall study results and their limits: Lesional scalp, especially in alopecia totalis/universalis, showed higher clonality and more expanded CD8+ clones than normal scalp, suggesting antigenic drive. Unlike mouse skin, where gammadelta T cells dominate, normal human skin contains resident alphabeta T cells that get sequenced too, which complicates analysis of the scalp TCR repertoire. Shared TCR sequences between patients were less evident than in mice, which may be partly attributable to HLA diversity in the patient population.

To prepare the library, the immunoSEQ multiplex PCR assay was applied. For TCR sequencing, RNA was extracted from every sample and reverse transcribed into cDNA to serve as template. SuperScript III was used for first-strand cDNA synthesis, primed with a 2:1 mix of oligo-dT and random hexamers. Amplification bias was assessed with a synthetic immune receptor repertoire, and residual bias was removed computationally. The published analysis was carried out like this. Raw reads were preprocessed to remove errors, and CDR3 was defined according to IMGT conventions as the region from the conserved cysteine to phenylalanine. Clonality was computed by normalizing Shannon entropy by log2 of the number of productive unique TCRs and subtracting the result from 1. Whether scalp clones were CD4 or CD8 was inferred by matching scalp TCRbeta sequences against CD4 and CD8 repertoires sorted from blood. TCRdb took this table from immuneACCESS and kept in-frame rearrangements with V and J called. Such tables lack part of the clones; where checked against another copy, unresolved V genes explain under half of the gap, and the rest is unexplained. V and J calls and clone size are those listed in that table; D and trimming were worked out from the DNA. In this sample the table shows 100,000 to 150,000 clones, 40% to 55% of which occur a single time. The ten top clones hold over 9.5% of the sample.

Peripheral blood and lesional scalp punch biopsies were obtained from patients with alopecia areata. After PBMCs were isolated by density centrifugation and stained for CD3, CD4 and CD8, a FACSAria was used to sort CD4+ and CD8+ T cells. Alopecia areata patients who were not treated were recruited through a multicenter biomarker study. For 4 to 6 biomarker-study patients, blood CD8+ T cells were further sorted into NKG2D-low and NKG2D-high fractions. The germline V gene encodes CDR1 SQVTM and CDR2 ANQGSEA. Trimming leaves V shorter by 2 bases and J shorter by 4 bases, with the junction holding 5 bases beyond the gene matches. Measured from the cysteine to the phenylalanine, the CDR3 is 14 residues long. CDR3 DNA only is kept here, 42 bases in frame from base 1. This clone was seen a few times. Its antigen target is currently unknown. No base quality information exists; no much larger clone differs at one position.

This receptor chain uses TRBV29-1 and TRBJ2-1, with TRBD1 matching 7 junction bases. This clonotype originated in a human donor with alopecia areata. Material: NKG2D-low CD8+ T cells sorted from blood. The sample's cell subset or site label, in plain terms: sorted CD8+ NKG2D-low blood T cells. The CDR3 here reads CSVEKTGLYNEQFF. DNA sequence: TGCAGCGTTGAAAAGACAGGGCTTTACAATGAGCAGTTCTTC.